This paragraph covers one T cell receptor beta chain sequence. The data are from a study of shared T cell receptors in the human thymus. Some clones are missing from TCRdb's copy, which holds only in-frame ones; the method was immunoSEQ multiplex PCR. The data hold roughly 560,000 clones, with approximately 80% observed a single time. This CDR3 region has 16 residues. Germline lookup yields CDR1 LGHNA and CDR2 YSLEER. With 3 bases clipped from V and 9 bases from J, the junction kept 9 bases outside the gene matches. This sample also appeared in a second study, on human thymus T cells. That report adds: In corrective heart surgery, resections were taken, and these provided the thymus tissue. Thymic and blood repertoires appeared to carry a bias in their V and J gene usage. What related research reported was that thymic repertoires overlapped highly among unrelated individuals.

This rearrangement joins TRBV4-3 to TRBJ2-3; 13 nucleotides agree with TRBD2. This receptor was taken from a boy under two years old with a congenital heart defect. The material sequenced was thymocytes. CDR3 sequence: CASSQDGLAGVQTQYF. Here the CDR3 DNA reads TGCGCCAGCAGCCAGGATGGACTAGCGGGAGTTCAAACGCAGTATTTT.